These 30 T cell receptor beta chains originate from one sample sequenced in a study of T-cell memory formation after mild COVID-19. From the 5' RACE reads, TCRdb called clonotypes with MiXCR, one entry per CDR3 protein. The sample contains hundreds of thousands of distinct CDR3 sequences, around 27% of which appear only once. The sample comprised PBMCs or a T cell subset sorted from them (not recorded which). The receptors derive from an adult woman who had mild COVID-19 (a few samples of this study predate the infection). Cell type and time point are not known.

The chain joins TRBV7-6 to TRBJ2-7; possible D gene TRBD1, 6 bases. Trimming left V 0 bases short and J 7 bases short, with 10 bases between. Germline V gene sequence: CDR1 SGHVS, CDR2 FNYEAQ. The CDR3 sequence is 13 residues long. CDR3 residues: CASSLAQGREQYF. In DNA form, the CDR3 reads TGTGCCAGCAGCTTAGCACAGGGACGGGAGCAGTACTTC.

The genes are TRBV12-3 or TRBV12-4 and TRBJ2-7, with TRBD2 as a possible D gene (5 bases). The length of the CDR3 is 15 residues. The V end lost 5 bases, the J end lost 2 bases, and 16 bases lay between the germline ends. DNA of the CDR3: TGTGCCAGCAGTGCTCTCGATCGGGGTCCCTACGAGCAGTACTTC. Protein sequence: CASSALDRGPYEQYF.

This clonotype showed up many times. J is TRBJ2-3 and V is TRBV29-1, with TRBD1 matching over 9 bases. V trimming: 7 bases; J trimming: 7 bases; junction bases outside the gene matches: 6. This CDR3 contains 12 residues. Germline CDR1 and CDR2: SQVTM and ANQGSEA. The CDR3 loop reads CSGQQGANTQYF. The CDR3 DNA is TGCAGCGGCCAACAGGGGGCAAATACGCAGTATTTT.

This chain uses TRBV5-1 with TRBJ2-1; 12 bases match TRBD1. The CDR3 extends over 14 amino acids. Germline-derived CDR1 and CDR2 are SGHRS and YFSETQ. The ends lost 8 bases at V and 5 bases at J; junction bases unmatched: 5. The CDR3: CASRGQGANNEQFF. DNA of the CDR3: TGCGCCAGTCGGGGACAGGGGGCTAACAATGAGCAGTTCTTC.

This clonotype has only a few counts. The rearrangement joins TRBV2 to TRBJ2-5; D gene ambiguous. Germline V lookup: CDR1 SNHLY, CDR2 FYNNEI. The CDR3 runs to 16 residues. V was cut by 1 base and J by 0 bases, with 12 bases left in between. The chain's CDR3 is CASSEGIALYQETQYF. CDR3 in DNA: TGTGCCAGCAGTGAAGGTATAGCCCTGTACCAAGAGACCCAGTACTTC.

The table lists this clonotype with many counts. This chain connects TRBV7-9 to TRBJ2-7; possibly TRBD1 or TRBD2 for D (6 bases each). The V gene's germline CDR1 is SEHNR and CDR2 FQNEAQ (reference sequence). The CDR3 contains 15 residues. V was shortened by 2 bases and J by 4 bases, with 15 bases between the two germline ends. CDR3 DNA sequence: TGTGCCAGCAGCTTAACCGGCGGGGACACTTACGAGCAGTACTTC. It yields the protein CASSLTGGDTYEQYF. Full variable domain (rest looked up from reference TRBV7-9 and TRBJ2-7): DTGVSQNPRHKITKRGQNVTFRCDPISEHNRLYWYRQTLGQGPEFLTYFQNEAQLEKSRLLSDRFSAERPKGSFSTLEIQRTEQGDSAMYLCASSLTGGDTYEQYFGPGTRLTVT.

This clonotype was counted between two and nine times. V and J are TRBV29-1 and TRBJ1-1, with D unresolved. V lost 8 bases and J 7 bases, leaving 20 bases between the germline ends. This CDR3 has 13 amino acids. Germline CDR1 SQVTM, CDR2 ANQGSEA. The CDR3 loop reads CSYHFGRSGEAFF. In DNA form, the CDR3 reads TGCAGCTACCACTTCGGCCGTTCGGGTGAAGCTTTCTTT.

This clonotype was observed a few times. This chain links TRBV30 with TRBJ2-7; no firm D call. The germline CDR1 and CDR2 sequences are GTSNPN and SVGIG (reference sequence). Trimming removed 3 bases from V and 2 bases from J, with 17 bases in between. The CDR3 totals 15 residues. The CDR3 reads CAWRTGSGFAYEQYF. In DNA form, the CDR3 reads TGTGCCTGGAGAACTGGGTCCGGTTTCGCCTACGAGCAGTACTTC.

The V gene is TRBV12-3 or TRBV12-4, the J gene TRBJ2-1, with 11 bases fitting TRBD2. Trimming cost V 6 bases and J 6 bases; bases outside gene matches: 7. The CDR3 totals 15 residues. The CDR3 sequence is CASSLLAGVPNEQFF. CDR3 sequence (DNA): TGTGCCAGCAGCCTACTAGCGGGAGTCCCCAATGAGCAGTTCTTC.

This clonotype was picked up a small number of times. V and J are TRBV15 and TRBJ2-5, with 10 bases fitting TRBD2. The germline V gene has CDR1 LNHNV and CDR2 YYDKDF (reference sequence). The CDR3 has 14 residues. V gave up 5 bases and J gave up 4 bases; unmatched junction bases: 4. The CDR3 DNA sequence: TGTGCCACCAGCCCCCGGACTAGCGGAGAGACCCAGTACTTC. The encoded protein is CATSPRTSGETQYF.

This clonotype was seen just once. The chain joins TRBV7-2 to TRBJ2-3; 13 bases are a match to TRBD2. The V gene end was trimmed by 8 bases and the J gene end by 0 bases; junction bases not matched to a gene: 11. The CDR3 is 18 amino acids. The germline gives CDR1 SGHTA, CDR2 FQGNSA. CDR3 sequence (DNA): TGTGCCAGCTCTGAAAGACCGACTAGCGGGGGGAGCACAGATACGCAGTATTTT. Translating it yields CASSERPTSGGSTDTQYF.

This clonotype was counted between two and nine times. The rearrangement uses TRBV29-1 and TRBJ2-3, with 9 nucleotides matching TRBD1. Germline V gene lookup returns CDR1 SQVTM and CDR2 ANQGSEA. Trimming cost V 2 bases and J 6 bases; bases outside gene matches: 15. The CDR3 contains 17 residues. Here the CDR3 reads CSVESGNRGRLGDTQYF. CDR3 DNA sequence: TGCAGCGTTGAAAGTGGGAACAGGGGGCGTTTAGGCGATACGCAGTATTTT.

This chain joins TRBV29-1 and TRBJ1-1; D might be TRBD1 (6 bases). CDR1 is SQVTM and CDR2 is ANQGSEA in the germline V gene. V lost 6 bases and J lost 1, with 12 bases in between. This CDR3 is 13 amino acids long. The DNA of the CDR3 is TGCAGCGTAATGACAGGTAGGAACACTGAAGCTTTCTTT. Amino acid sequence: CSVMTGRNTEAFF.

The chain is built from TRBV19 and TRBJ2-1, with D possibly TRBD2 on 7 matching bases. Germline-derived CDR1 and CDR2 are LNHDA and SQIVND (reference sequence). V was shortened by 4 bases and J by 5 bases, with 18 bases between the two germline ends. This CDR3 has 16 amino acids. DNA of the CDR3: TGTGCCAGTAGTACCCTTGGGGGGCTAGCGGACAATGAGCAGTTCTTC. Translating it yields CASSTLGGLADNEQFF. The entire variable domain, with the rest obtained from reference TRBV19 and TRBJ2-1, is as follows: DGGITQSPKYLFRKEGQNVTLSCEQNLNHDAMYWYRQDPGQGLRLIYYSQIVNDFQKGDIAEGYSVSREKKESFPLTVTSAQKNPTAFYLCASSTLGGLADNEQFFGPGTRLTVL.

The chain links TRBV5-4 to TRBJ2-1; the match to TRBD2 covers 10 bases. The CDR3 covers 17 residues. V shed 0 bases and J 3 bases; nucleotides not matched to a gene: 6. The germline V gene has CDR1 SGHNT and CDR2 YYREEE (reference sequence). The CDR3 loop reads CASSLGVLAGFYNEQFF. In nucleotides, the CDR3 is TGTGCCAGCAGCTTGGGAGTACTAGCGGGGTTCTACAATGAGCAGTTCTTC. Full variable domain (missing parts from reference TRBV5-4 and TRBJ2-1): ETGVTQSPTHLIKTRGQQVTLRCSSQSGHNTVSWYQQALGQGPQFIFQYYREEENGRGNFPPRFSGLQFPNYSSELNVNALELDDSALYLCASSLGVLAGFYNEQFFGPGTRLTVL.

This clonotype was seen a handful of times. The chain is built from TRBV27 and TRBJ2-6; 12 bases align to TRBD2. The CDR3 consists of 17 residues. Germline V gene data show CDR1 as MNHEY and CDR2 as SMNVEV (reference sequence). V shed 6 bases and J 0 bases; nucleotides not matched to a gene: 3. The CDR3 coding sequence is TGTGCCAGCAGCGGACTAGCGGGACCCTCTGGGGCCAACGTCCTGACTTTC. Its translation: CASSGLAGPSGANVLTF.

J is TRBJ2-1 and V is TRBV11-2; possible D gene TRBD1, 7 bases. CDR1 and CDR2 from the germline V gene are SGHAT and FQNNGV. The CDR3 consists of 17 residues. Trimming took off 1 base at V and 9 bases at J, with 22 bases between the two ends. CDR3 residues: CASSLGAGYRSGGEQFF. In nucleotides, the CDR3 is TGTGCCAGCAGCTTAGGGGCGGGATACAGGTCAGGGGGTGAGCAGTTCTTC.

The CDR3 DNA reads as TGTGCCAGCAGCCAAGTTCGGACTAGCGGGAGTGGCAATGAGCAGTTCTTC. This gives the protein CASSQVRTSGSGNEQFF. The chain combines TRBV4-2 with TRBJ2-1; TRBD2 aligns across 13 bases. V lost 1 base and J lost 6; bases outside the gene matches: 6. Germline-derived CDR1 and CDR2 are LGHNA and YNFKEQ. This CDR3 region has 17 residues.

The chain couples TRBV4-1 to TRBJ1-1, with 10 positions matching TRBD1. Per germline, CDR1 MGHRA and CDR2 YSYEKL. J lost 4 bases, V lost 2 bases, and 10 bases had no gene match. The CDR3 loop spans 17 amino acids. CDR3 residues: CASSQLALRTGGTEAFF. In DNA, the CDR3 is TGCGCCAGCAGCCAACTGGCGCTGCGGACAGGGGGCACTGAAGCTTTCTTT.

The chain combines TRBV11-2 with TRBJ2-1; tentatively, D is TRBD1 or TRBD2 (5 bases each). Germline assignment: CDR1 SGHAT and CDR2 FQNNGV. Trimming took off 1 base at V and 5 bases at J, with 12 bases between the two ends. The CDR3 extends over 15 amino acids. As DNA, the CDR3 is TGTGCCAGCAGCTTAGGACCGGGACCCAACAATGAGCAGTTCTTC. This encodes CASSLGPGPNNEQFF.

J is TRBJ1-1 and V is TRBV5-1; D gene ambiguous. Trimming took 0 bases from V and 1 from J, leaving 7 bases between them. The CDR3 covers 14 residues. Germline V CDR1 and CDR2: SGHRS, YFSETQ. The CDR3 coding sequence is TGCGCCAGCAGCTTGGCATCGAAGAACACTGAAGCTTTCTTT. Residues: CASSLASKNTEAFF.

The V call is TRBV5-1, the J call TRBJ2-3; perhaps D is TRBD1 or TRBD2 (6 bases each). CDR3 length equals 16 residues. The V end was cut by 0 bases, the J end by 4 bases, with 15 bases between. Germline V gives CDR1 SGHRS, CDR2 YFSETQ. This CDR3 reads CASSLVSGEGADTQYF. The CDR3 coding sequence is TGCGCCAGCAGCTTGGTCTCGGGAGAGGGGGCAGATACGCAGTATTTT. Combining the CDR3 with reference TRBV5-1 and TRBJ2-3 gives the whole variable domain KAGVTQTPRYLIKTRGQQVTLSCSPISGHRSVSWYQQTPGQGLQFLFEYFSETQRNKGNFPGRFSGRQFSNSRSEMNVSTLELGDSALYLCASSLVSGEGADTQYFGPGTRLTVL.

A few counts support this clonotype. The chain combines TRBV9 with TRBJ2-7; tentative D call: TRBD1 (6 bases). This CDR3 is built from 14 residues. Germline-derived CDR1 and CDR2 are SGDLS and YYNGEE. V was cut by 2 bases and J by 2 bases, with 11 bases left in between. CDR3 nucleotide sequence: TGTGCCAGCAGCGTGGGGGCCAGCCCCTACGAGCAGTACTTC. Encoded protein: CASSVGASPYEQYF.

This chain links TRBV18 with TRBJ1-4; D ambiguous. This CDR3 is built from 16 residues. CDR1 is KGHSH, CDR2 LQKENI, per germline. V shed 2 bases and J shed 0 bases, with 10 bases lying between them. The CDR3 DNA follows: TGTGCCAGCTCACCAGTAAGAGCAGCAACTAATGAAAAACTGTTTTTT. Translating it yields CASSPVRAATNEKLFF.

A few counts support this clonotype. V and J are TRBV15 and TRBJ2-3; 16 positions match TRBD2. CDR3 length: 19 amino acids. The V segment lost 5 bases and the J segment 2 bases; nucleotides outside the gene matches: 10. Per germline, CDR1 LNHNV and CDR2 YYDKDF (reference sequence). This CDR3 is CATSPTGTSGGGITDTQYF. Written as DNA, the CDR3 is TGTGCCACCAGCCCCACCGGGACTAGCGGGGGGGGAATCACAGATACGCAGTATTTT.

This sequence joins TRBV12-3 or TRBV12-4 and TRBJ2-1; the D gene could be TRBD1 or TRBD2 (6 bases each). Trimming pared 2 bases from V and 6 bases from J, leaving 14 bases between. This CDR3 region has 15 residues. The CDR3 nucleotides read TGTGCCAGCAGTTTATCACTAGGGGGGAGCAATGAGCAGTTCTTC. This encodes CASSLSLGGSNEQFF.

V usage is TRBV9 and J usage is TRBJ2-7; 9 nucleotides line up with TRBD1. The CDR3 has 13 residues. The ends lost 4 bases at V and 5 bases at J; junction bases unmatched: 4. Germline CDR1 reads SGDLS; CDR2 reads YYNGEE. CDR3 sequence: CASSSHRGHEQYF. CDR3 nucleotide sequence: TGTGCCAGCAGCAGCCACAGGGGGCACGAGCAGTACTTC.

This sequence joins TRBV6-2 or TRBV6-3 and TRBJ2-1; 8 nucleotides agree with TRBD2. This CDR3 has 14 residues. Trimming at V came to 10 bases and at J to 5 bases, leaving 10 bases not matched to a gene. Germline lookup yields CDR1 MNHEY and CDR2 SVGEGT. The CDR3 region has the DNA TGTGCCACCCGCGTAGCGGGGCTTCACAATGAGCAGTTCTTC. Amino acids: CATRVAGLHNEQFF.

CDR3 coding DNA: TGCGCCAGCAGCACGGTACTGGATAGCGGGGACAGGGCGAACACTGAAGCTTTCTTT. Its protein is CASSTVLDSGDRANTEAFF. The J gene is TRBJ1-1, the V gene TRBV4-1, with 9 bases identical to TRBD1. Germline values: CDR1 MGHRA, CDR2 YSYEKL. This CDR3 is 19 amino acids long. Losses at the gene ends were 5 bases for V and 1 base for J; bases not matched to a gene: 17.

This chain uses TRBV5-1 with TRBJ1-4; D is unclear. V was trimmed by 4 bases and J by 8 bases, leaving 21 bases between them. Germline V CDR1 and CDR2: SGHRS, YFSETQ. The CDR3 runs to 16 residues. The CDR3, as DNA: TGCGCCAGCAGCCCGTCCTGGACTAACATTGCGGAAAAACTGTTTTTT. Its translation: CASSPSWTNIAEKLFF.